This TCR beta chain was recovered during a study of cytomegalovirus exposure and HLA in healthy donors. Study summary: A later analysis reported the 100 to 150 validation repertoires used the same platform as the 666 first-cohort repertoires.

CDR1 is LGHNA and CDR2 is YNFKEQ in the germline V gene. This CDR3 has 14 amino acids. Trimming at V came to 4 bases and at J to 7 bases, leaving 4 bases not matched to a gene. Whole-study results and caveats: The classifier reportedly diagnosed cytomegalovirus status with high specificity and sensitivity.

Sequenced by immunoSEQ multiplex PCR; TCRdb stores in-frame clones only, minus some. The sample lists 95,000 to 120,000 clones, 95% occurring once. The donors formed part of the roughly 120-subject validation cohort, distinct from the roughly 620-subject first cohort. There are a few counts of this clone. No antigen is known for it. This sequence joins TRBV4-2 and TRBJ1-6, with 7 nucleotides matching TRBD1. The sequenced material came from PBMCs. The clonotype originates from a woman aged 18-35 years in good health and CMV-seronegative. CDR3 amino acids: CASSPGQENSPLHF. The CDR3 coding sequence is TGTGCCAGCAGCCCCGGACAGGAGAATTCACCCCTCCACTTT.